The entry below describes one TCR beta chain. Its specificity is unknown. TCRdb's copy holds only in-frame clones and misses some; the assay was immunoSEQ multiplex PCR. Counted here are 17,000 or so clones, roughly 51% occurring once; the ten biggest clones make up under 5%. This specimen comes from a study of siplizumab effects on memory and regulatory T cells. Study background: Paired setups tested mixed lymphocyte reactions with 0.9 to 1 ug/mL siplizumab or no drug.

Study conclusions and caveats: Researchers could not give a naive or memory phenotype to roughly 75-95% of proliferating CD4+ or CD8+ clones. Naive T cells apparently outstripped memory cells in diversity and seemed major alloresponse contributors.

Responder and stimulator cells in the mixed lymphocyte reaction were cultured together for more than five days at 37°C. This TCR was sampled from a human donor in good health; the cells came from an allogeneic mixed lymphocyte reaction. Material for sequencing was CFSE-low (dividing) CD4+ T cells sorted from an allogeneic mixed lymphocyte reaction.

CDR3 in DNA: TGTGCCAGCAGTTACGGGCGGGAGAGAACCTACGAGCAGTACTTC. Translating gives CASSYGRERTYEQYF. The V call is TRBV6-5, the J call TRBJ2-7; TRBD2 agrees at 7 bases. This CDR3 is 15 amino acids long. The V gene end was trimmed by 2 bases and the J gene end by 2 bases; junction bases not matched to a gene: 6. The germline V gene has CDR1 MNHEY and CDR2 SVGAGI.